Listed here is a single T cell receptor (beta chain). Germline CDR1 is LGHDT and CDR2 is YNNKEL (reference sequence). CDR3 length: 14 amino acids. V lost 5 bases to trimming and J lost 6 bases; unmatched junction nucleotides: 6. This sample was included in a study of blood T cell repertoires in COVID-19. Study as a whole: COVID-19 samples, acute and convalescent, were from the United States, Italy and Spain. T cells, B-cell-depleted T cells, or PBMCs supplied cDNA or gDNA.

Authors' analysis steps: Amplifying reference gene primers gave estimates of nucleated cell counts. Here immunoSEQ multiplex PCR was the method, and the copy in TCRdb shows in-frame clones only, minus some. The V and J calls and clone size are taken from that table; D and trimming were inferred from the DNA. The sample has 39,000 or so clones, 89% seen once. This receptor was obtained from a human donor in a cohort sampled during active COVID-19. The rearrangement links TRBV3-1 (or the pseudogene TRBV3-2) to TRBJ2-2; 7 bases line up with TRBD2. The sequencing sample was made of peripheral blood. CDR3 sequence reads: CASSGTGGAGELFF. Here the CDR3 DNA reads TGTGCCAGCAGCGGGACGGGGGGAGCCGGGGAGCTGTTTTTT.